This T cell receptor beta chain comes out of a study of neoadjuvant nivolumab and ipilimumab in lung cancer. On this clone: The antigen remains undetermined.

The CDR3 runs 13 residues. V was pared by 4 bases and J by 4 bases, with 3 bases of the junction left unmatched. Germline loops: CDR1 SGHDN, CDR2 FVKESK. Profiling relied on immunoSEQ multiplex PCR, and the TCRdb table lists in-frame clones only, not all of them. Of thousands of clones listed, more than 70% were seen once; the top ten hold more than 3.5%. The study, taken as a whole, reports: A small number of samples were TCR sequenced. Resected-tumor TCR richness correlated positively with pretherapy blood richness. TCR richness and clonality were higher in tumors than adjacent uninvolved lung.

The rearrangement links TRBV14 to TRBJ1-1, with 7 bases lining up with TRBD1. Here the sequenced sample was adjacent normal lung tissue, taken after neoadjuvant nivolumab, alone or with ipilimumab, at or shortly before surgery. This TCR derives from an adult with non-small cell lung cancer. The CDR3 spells CASSLRQGTEAFF. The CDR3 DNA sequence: TGTGCCAGCAGCCTACGACAGGGCACTGAAGCTTTCTTT.